This paragraph reports one T cell receptor (beta chain). Its antigen is unknown. The record originates from a study of CXCR3-negative and CXCR3-positive naive CD8 T cells. Researchers prepared the TRB cDNA libraries using 5' RACE with UMI labels. TCRdb reprocessed the 5' RACE reads and stores each CDR3 protein as one record, lacking DNA. The table for this sample gives about 26,000 distinct CDR3 sequences. Overall study findings and caveats: Similarly elevated diversity marked both naive subsets, with memory CD8+ cells showing far lower diversity.

Per the germline V gene, CDR1 is SGHTA and CDR2 is FQGNSA. The CDR3 is 13 residues long. The chain joins TRBV7-2 to TRBJ1-1. The origin of this receptor is a human donor in good health. Some clones in this sample may be carry-over from other donors' samples. The sample was naive CXCR3- CD8+ T cells from blood. Subset specified: CD45RO-CCR7+CD27+CD95- naive CD8+ T cells lacking CXCR3 (TNR3-). CDR3 sequence: CASSLKWQNEAFF.